This T cell receptor (beta chain) was recorded in a study of blood T cell repertoires in COVID-19. For the study at large: The samples span acute and convalescent COVID-19 from the United States, Italy and Spain. In each case, the material was cDNA or gDNA derived from T cells, B-cell-depleted T cells, or PBMCs.

As processed by the authors: Estimated nucleated cell counts came from reference gene primer amplification. Only in-frame clones appear in the TCRdb table, and some are missing; sequencing was by immunoSEQ multiplex PCR. The V and J calls and clone size are taken from that table; D and trimming were inferred from the DNA. The data hold more than 150,000 clones, with about 90% observed a single time. The V end lost 3 bases, the J end lost 8 bases, and 10 bases lay between the germline ends. The CDR3 is 13 residues long. Germline CDR1 and CDR2: KGHDR and SFDVKD. The chain recombines TRBV24-1 with TRBJ1-5, with TRBD1 as a possible D gene (5 bases). Sequenced material: peripheral blood. The clonotype comes from a woman in her 70s with acute or convalescent COVID-19. In DNA, the CDR3 is TGTGCCACCAGTGATGGTAGGGGTGAGCCCCAGCATTTT. This translates into CATSDGRGEPQHF.